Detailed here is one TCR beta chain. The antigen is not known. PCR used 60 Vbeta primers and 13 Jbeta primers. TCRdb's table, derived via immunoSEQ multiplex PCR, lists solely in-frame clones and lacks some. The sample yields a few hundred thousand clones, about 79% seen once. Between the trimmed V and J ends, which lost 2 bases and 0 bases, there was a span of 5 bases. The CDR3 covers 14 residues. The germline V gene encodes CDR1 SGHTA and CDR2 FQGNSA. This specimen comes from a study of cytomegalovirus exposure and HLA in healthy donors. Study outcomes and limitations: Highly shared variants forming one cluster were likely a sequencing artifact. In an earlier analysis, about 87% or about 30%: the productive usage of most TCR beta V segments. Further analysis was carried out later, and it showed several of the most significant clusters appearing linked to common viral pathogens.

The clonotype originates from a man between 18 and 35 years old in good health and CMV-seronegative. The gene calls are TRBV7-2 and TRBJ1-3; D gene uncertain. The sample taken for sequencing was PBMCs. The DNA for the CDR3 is TGTGCCAGCAGCTTACCTAGCTCTGGAAACACCATATATTTT. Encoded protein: CASSLPSSGNTIYF.